This TCR beta chain was captured in a study of OX40 agonist ivuxolimab in advanced cancers. Study details: Therapy given before enrollment (anti-PD-1, anti-PD-L1 or anti-CTLA-4) was allowed, and 40% to 50% had some.

Germline V gene data show CDR1 as LGHNA and CDR2 as YNFKEQ. After removal of 0 bases from V and 8 bases from J, the junction contained 6 bases not matched to a gene. This CDR3 region has 14 residues. Profiled with immunoSEQ multiplex PCR; TCRdb holds only in-frame clones, not every one. The table has around 41,000 clones, approximately 90% seen once; the top ten hold around 13%. The sample consisted of CD4+ or CD8+ T cells sorted from blood, taken in a trial of the OX40 agonist ivuxolimab. This sequence joins TRBV4-2 and TRBJ1-1; TRBD1 matches at 7 bases. The clonotype originates from an adult with an advanced solid tumor such as melanoma, head and neck, liver or kidney cancer. The CDR3 DNA is TGTGCCAGCAGCCAAGATCCAACAGGGGCCGAAGCTTTCTTT. Protein: CASSQDPTGAEAFF.